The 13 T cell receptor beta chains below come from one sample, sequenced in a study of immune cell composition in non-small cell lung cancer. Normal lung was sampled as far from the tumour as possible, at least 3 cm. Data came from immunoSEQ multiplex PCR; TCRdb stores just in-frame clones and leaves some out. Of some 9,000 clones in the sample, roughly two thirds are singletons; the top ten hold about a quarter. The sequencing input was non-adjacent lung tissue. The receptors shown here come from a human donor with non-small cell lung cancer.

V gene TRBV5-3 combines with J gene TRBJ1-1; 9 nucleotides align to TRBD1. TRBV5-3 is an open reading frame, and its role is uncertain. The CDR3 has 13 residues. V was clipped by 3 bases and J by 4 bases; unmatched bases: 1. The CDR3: CARSSQGATEAFF. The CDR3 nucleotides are TGTGCCAGAAGCTCACAGGGGGCCACTGAAGCTTTCTTT.

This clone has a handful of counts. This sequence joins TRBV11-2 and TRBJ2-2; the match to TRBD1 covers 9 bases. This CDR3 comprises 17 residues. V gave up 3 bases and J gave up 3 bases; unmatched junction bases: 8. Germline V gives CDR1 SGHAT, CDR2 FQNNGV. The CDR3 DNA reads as TGTGCCAGCAGCTTTCCCCGGGACAGGGTGGACACCGGGGAGCTGTTTTTT. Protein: CASSFPRDRVDTGELFF.

The CDR3 DNA reads as TGTGCCAGCAGTTCGAAGGGGAGCAATCAGCCCCAGCATTTT. Its protein product is CASSSKGSNQPQHF. This chain links TRBV6-6 with TRBJ1-5; a possible D gene is TRBD1 (5 bases). V lost 4 bases, J lost 1 base, and 8 bases lay in between. CDR1 and CDR2 from the germline V gene are MNHNY and SVGAGI (reference sequence). The CDR3 is 14 amino acids.

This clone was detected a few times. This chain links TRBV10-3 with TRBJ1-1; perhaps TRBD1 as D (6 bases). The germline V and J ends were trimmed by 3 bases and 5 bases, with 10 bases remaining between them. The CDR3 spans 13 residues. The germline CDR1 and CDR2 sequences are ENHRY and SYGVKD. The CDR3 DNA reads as TGTGCCATCAGTGATAAAGGGGGTACTGAAGCTTTCTTT. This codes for CAISDKGGTEAFF.

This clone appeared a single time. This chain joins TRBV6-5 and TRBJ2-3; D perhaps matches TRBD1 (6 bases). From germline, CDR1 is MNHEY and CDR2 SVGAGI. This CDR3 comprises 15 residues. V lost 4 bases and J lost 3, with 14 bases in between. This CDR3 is CASSSGVVRTDTQYF. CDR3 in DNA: TGTGCCAGCAGTTCAGGGGTTGTGAGGACAGATACGCAGTATTTT.

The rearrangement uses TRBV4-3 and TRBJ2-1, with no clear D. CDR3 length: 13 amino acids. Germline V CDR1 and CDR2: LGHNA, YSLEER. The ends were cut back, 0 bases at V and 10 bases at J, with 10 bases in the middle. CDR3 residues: CASSQDSSAEQFF. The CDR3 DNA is TGCGCCAGCAGCCAAGATTCCAGCGCCGAGCAGTTCTTC.

The CDR3 DNA sequence: TGTGCCAGCAGCCAATATTCAGGGCGCCATCAGCCCCAGCATTTT. It specifies CASSQYSGRHQPQHF. J is TRBJ1-5 and V is TRBV14; a weak D match, TRBD1 (5 bases). Germline V lookup: CDR1 SGHDN, CDR2 FVKESK. CDR3 length: 15 residues. V was pared by 2 bases and J by 5 bases, with 13 bases between.

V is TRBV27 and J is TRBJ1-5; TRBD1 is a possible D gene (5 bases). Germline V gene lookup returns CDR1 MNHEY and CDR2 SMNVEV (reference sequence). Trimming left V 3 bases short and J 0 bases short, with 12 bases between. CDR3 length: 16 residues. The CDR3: CASSFRTPNSNQPQHF. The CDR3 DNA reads TGTGCCAGCAGTTTTCGGACACCGAATAGCAATCAGCCCCAGCATTTT.

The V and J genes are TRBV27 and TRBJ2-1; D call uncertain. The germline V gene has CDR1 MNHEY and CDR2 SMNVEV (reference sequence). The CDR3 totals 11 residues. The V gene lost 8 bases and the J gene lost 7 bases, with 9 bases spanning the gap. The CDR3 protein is CASLGANEQFF. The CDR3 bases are TGTGCCAGCCTAGGTGCGAATGAGCAGTTCTTC.

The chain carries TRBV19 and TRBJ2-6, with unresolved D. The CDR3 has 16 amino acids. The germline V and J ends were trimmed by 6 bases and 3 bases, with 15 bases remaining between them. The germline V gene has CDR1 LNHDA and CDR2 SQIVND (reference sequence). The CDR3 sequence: CASRGATWVGANVLTF. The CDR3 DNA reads TGTGCCAGTAGGGGCGCGACGTGGGTTGGGGCCAACGTCCTGACTTTC.

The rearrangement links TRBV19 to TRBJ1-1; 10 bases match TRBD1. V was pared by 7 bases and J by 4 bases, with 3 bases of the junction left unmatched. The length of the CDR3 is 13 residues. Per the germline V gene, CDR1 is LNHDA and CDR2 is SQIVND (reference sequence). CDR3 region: CASTDRGLTEAFF. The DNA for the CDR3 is TGTGCCAGTACCGACAGGGGGCTCACTGAAGCTTTCTTT.

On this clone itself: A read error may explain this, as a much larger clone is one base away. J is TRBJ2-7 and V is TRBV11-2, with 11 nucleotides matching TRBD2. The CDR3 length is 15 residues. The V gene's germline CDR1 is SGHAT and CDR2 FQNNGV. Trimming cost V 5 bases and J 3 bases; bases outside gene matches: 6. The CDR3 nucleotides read TGTGCCAGCAGCCAAGGGGGGACTAGCGGCTACGAGCAGTACTTC. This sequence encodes CASSQGGTSGYEQYF.

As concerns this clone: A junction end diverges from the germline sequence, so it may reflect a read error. This CDR3 reads CASSLAVGSSYEQYF. The DNA of the CDR3 is TGTGCTAGCAGCTTAGCGGTAGGGAGCTCCTACGAGCAGTACTTC. The rearrangement joins TRBV7-7 to TRBJ2-7; D may be TRBD2 (6 bases). This CDR3 comprises 15 residues. CDR1 is SSHAT, CDR2 FNYEAQ, per germline (reference sequence).